Given below is one TCR beta chain in context. This sample was included in a study of blood T cell repertoires in COVID-19. Across the whole study: The United States, Italy and Spain supplied acute and convalescent COVID-19 samples. PBMCs, B-cell-depleted T cells, or T cells provided the cDNA or gDNA that made up the material.

Here immunoSEQ multiplex PCR was the method, and the copy in TCRdb shows in-frame clones only, minus some. This sample has approximately 100,000 clones, with 86% found just once. The germline V and J ends were trimmed by 7 bases and 4 bases, with 19 bases remaining between them. The CDR3 has 14 amino acids. Germline CDR1 reads GTSNPN; CDR2 reads SVGIG (reference sequence). The study recruited people aged roughly 18 to 100 years across under 25 US areas. Participant-given clinical history determined each cohort assignment. The chain joins TRBV30 to TRBJ2-5; the D gene is possibly TRBD2 (5 bases). The sequenced sample consisted of PBMCs or T cells enriched from blood (not recorded which). The origin of this receptor is a woman in her forties or fifties who had recovered from COVID-19. CDR3 nucleotides: TGTGCCTTCTCGGGATATTACTTAGGAGAGACCCAGTACTTC. It translates to CAFSGYYLGETQYF.